This TCR beta chain was captured in a study of shared clonotypes between healthy human individuals. For the study at large: Used for every donor were three CD4 naive, three CD4 memory, two CD8 naive and one CD8 memory plate. The study, taken as a whole, reports: Memory subsets had estimated richness that was generally smaller than that of naive subsets.

Losses at the gene ends were 1 base for V and 4 bases for J; bases not matched to a gene: 3. Germline V gene lookup returns CDR1 MGHDK and CDR2 SYGVNS. This CDR3 region has 14 residues. The sample holds one count of this clone. Its matching antigen is unknown. Sequencing used immunoSEQ multiplex PCR; TCRdb keeps in-frame clones, though not all of them. The sample shows 1.5 million to 1.9 million clones, roughly 98% of them seen only once. This receptor was obtained from a young man in good health. The chain is built from TRBV25-1 and TRBJ2-5; 7 bases map to TRBD2. The specimen was naive CD4+ T cells sorted from blood. Subset described: CD45RA+ positively selected. CDR3 residues: CASSEWGGRETQYF. The CDR3 nucleotides read TGTGCCAGCAGTGAATGGGGAGGGAGAGAGACCCAGTACTTC.